A single sample gave rise to the 21 T cell receptor beta chains below, sequenced in a study of beta chain features in type 1 diabetes. Expressed TCRB transcripts got sequenced, as all isolated RNA was reverse transcribed. The repertoire was sequenced with immunoSEQ multiplex PCR; TCRdb's copy has only in-frame clones and lacks some. The table has 450,000 or so clones, about an eighth seen once. The sequencing input was naive CD4+ T cells from blood. These receptors all stem from a woman under 30 in good health.

V and J are TRBV2 and TRBJ2-7, with D possibly TRBD2 on 5 matching bases. CDR1 is SNHLY, CDR2 FYNNEI, per germline. The V and J ends lost 6 bases and 4 bases respectively, with 10 bases between them. The CDR3 runs 12 residues. As DNA, the CDR3 is TGTGCCAGCAGGGAGCGGTCTTACGAGCAGTACGTC. It codes for CASRERSYEQYV.

This chain connects TRBV9 to TRBJ1-1; D is unresolved. V was pared by 3 bases and J by 3 bases, with 12 bases between. The CDR3 is 14 residues long. Looked up from germline, CDR1 is SGDLS and CDR2 is YYNGEE. The CDR3 is CASSGGLGDTEAFF. The CDR3 coding sequence is TGTGCCAGCAGCGGGGGTCTTGGGGACACTGAAGCTTTCTTT.

The genes are TRBV29-1 and TRBJ2-1, with 12 bases that match TRBD2. J lost 6 bases, V lost 4 bases, and 10 bases had no gene match. Per germline, CDR1 SQVTM and CDR2 ANQGSEA. The CDR3 is made up of 16 amino acids. CDR3 nucleotides: TGCAGCGTTGTGGGCGCGACTAGCGGGGGATTCAATGAGCAGTTCTTC. Translation: CSVVGATSGGFNEQFF.

This clone was seen a handful of times. V and J are TRBV6-6 and TRBJ1-1, with TRBD1 matching 8 bases. V gave up 2 bases and J gave up 7 bases; unmatched junction bases: 0. The CDR3 is made up of 12 amino acids. CDR1 MNHNY and CDR2 SVGAGI come from the germline V gene (reference sequence). In DNA form, the CDR3 reads TGTGCCAGCAGTTACGGGACAGGTGAAGCTTTCTTT. This codes for CASSYGTGEAFF.

V and J are TRBV30 and TRBJ1-5, with D unresolved. The V gene lost 7 bases and the J gene lost 0 bases, with 10 bases spanning the gap. This CDR3 has 13 amino acids. Germline values: CDR1 GTSNPN, CDR2 SVGIG (reference sequence). The CDR3: CAFNGDSNQPQHF. CDR3 nucleotide sequence: TGTGCCTTCAACGGAGATAGCAATCAGCCCCAGCATTTT.

The chain has TRBV15 and TRBJ2-6, with D possibly being TRBD1 (5 bases). V shed 4 bases and J shed 2 bases, with 15 bases lying between them. CDR3 length: 17 amino acids. The germline V gene encodes CDR1 LNHNV and CDR2 YYDKDF (reference sequence). The CDR3: CATSNGIRGTGANVLTF. The CDR3 DNA is TGTGCCACCAGCAACGGTATTAGGGGAACTGGGGCCAACGTCCTGACTTTC.

This clone was seen only a few times. J is TRBJ2-1 and V is TRBV5-1, with 8 bases that match TRBD2. The CDR3 is made up of 14 amino acids. The ends lost 4 bases at V and 9 bases at J; junction bases unmatched: 9. Per the germline V gene, CDR1 is SGHRS and CDR2 is YFSETQ. CDR3 protein: CASSGGLDRGEQFF. The CDR3 nucleotides read TGCGCCAGCAGCGGGGGACTAGACCGCGGTGAGCAGTTCTTC. Complete variable domain (other parts from reference TRBV5-1 and TRBJ2-1): KAGVTQTPRYLIKTRGQQVTLSCSPISGHRSVSWYQQTPGQGLQFLFEYFSETQRNKGNFPGRFSGRQFSNSRSEMNVSTLELGDSALYLCASSGGLDRGEQFFGPGTRLTVL.

This clone appeared a few times. This sequence joins TRBV7-2 and TRBJ1-1, with 7 bases that match TRBD1. This CDR3 is 13 amino acids long. V was clipped by 10 bases and J by 3 bases; unmatched bases: 8. In germline, CDR1 is SGHTA, CDR2 FQGNSA. The CDR3 coding sequence is TGTGCCAACGCGGGACAGTGGGACACTGAAGCTTTCTTT. Amino acids: CANAGQWDTEAFF.

This clone has just a few counts. J is TRBJ2-2 and V is TRBV5-4; TRBD1 matches 9 bases. The CDR3 has 18 amino acids. CDR1 is SGHNT, CDR2 YYREEE, per germline (reference sequence). J was trimmed by 3 bases and V by 4 bases; bases with no gene match: 13. CDR3 protein: CASSQRPGTGLDTGELFF. The CDR3 DNA reads as TGTGCCAGCAGCCAACGTCCCGGGACAGGGCTTGACACCGGGGAGCTGTTTTTT.

This clone was counted once. The rearrangement uses TRBV5-6 and TRBJ2-1; 9 bases are a match to TRBD2. The CDR3 is 16 residues long. The V segment lost 0 bases and the J segment 6 bases; nucleotides outside the gene matches: 7. From germline, CDR1 is SGHDT and CDR2 YYEEEE. The CDR3 nucleotides read TGTGCCAGCAGCTTGGTAGCGGGAGTCATCGTCAATGAGCAGTTCTTC. It yields the protein CASSLVAGVIVNEQFF.

V is TRBV7-9 and J is TRBJ2-3, with D possibly being TRBD2 (5 bases). The CDR3 is 14 residues long. V lost 5 bases and J lost 2, with 11 bases in between. Germline-derived CDR1 and CDR2 are SEHNR and FQNEAQ (reference sequence). The CDR3 protein is CASSLTIITDTQYF. The CDR3 DNA reads TGTGCCAGCAGCCTGACTATCATCACAGATACGCAGTATTTT.

V is TRBV14 and J is TRBJ1-2, with 7 bases lining up with TRBD1. The CDR3 covers 12 residues. CDR1 and CDR2 from the germline V gene are SGHDN and FVKESK. Germline trimming cut 2 bases from V and 8 bases from J; bases unmatched to any gene: 2. The CDR3 here is CASSQTGAGYTF. The CDR3 nucleotides are TGTGCCAGCAGCCAAACAGGGGCCGGCTACACCTTC.

This clone has a handful of counts. The rearrangement uses TRBV7-3 and TRBJ1-6, with D perhaps matching TRBD1 (5 bases). From germline, CDR1 is SGHTA and CDR2 FQGTGA. The CDR3 is 15 amino acids. V shed 6 bases and J shed 9 bases, with 18 bases lying between them. CDR3 nucleotides: TGTGCCAGCAGTGGGTTGGGGCTTTCCGGTTCACCCCTCCACTTT. This codes for CASSGLGLSGSPLHF.

This clone appeared a few times. DNA for the CDR3: TGTGCCAGCAGTCCCAGGCCGGCTAGGCGGGCTCCAGAGACCCAGTACTTC. This encodes CASSPRPARRAPETQYF. The chain is built from TRBV11-3 and TRBJ2-5, with a weak D call TRBD2 (5 bases). CDR1 and CDR2 (germline): SGHNT, YENEEA. V shed 6 bases and J shed 4 bases, with 24 bases lying between them. CDR3 length: 17 residues.

The table lists this clone with a few counts. The gene calls are TRBV4-2 and TRBJ2-5, with D perhaps given as TRBD1 or TRBD2 (6 bases each). CDR1 is LGHNA and CDR2 is YNFKEQ in the germline V gene. The CDR3 is 15 amino acids. V was shortened by 1 base and J by 7 bases, with 16 bases between the two germline ends. CDR3 residues: CASSQATTSRGTQYF. Written as DNA, the CDR3 is TGTGCCAGCAGCCAAGCTACTACTAGCAGGGGGACCCAGTACTTC.

As concerns this clone: The same CDR3 can be traced to other DNA sequences in this sample. This chain connects TRBV5-1 to TRBJ1-4; D gene unclear. With 0 bases removed from V and 5 bases from J, the gap between germline ends came to 5 bases. Germline loops: CDR1 SGHRS, CDR2 YFSETQ. This CDR3 has 13 residues. CDR3 DNA sequence: TGCGCCAGCAGCTTGGACCTAAATGAAAAACTGTTTTTT. This encodes CASSLDLNEKLFF.

The rearrangement links TRBV7-2 to TRBJ2-2; D may be TRBD2 (6 bases). The germline V and J ends were trimmed by 1 base and 3 bases, with 12 bases remaining between them. CDR1 and CDR2 (germline): SGHTA, FQGNSA. This CDR3 has 16 residues. CDR3 residues: CASSLVIPGDTGELFF. The DNA of the CDR3 is TGTGCCAGCAGCTTAGTAATTCCGGGGGACACCGGGGAGCTGTTTTTT.

V and J are TRBV30 and TRBJ1-1; no definite D call. Per germline, CDR1 GTSNPN and CDR2 SVGIG (reference sequence). Trimming pared 0 bases from V and 1 base from J, leaving 6 bases between. This CDR3 comprises 13 residues. The CDR3 DNA follows: TGTGCCTGGAGTGTACACGGGAACACTGAAGCTTTCTTT. Protein product: CAWSVHGNTEAFF.

This clone has more than one count but fewer than ten. The chain has TRBV30 and TRBJ2-7; 8 bases agree with TRBD2. CDR1 is GTSNPN and CDR2 is SVGIG in the germline V gene (reference sequence). The ends lost 8 bases at V and 5 bases at J; junction bases unmatched: 8. The CDR3 is 12 residues long. CDR3 DNA: TGTGCCGTAGACCCGACTAGCGACGAGCAGTACGTC. Amino acids: CAVDPTSDEQYV.

The chain combines TRBV9 with TRBJ1-2, with D possibly matching TRBD1 (5 bases). Germline CDR1 and CDR2: SGDLS and YYNGEE. The CDR3 loop spans 14 amino acids. Trimming took 1 base from V and 2 from J, leaving 9 bases between them. The CDR3 protein is CASSVMGRNYGYTF. The CDR3 nucleotides read TGTGCCAGCAGCGTAATGGGACGGAACTATGGCTACACCTTC.

The chain links TRBV5-6 to TRBJ2-1; D gene uncertain. Germline V gene sequence: CDR1 SGHDT, CDR2 YYEEEE. The CDR3 length is 16 residues. V was pared by 3 bases and J by 7 bases, with 20 bases between. The CDR3, as DNA: TGTGCCAGCAGCTACGGCGGCCGAGAGCGTGGGAATGAGCAGTTCTTC. This codes for CASSYGGRERGNEQFF.